This T cell receptor beta chain came from a study of T cell clonality in common variable immunodeficiency. V lost 5 bases, J lost 9 bases, and 11 bases lay in between. In germline, CDR1 is GTSNPN, CDR2 SVGIG (reference sequence). The CDR3 contains 12 residues. For this clone: The CDR3 is cut off 3 residues early in the read; its end comes from the germline J gene.

Some clones are missing from TCRdb's copy, which holds only in-frame ones; the method was immunoSEQ multiplex PCR. The sample lists 40,000 to 45,000 clones, none appearing once, the ten largest making up 0.6% to 0.8%. Sequencing was carried out using peripheral blood mononuclear cells. V is TRBV30 and J is TRBJ1-6; D is unclear. This receptor was obtained from a person aged 18-70 years in good health. The sequenced part of the CDR3 DNA is TGTGCCTGGTTGTCGTTCGGTTCACCC. Protein sequence: CAWLSFGSP. In full, the CDR3 reads CAWLSFGSPLHF.